Listed below are T cell receptor beta chains from one sample, sequenced in a study of cytomegalovirus exposure and HLA in healthy donors. Method: immunoSEQ multiplex PCR; TCRdb's copy keeps in-frame clones and lacks some. This table holds 100,000 to 150,000 clones, approximately 69% found once. Sequencing was performed on PBMCs. These receptors all stem from a middle-aged man in good health and CMV-seropositive. Both conserved end residues are part of each CDR3. The D gene is left open where the match is weak. Expanded clones get a size class; other rows say once, few or many, or leave the size out.

size | D | J | length | V | CDR3 | DNA
NA | NA | TRBJ1-1 | 13 | TRBV27 | CASMAAGVTEAFF | TGTGCCAGCATGGCGGCAGGGGTCACTGAAGCTTTCTTT
NA | TRBD1 | TRBJ1-2 | 13 | TRBV27 | CASSMDRTMGYTF | TGTGCCAGCAGTATGGACAGGACTATGGGCTACACCTTC
NA | NA | TRBJ1-4 | 18 | TRBV15 | CATSRDQKVGGIYEKLFF | TGTGCCACCAGCAGAGATCAGAAGGTGGGGGGAATCTATGAAAAACTGTTTTTT
once | NA | TRBJ2-5 | 10 | TRBV5-4 | CASGGETQYF | TGTGCCAGCGGGGGGGAGACCCAGTACTTC
NA | NA | TRBJ1-3 | 15 | TRBV6-6 | CASSSYARAGNTIYF | TGTGCCAGCAGCTCATACGCCAGGGCCGGAAACACCATATATTTT
NA | NA | TRBJ1-5 | 15 | TRBV6-4 | CAREPAGGSNQPQHF | TGTGCCAGGGAACCTGCGGGAGGGAGCAATCAGCCCCAGCATTTT
many | NA | TRBJ2-7 | 11 | TRBV10-1 | CASTQGGEQYF | TGCGCCAGCACCCAGGGTGGTGAGCAGTACTTC
NA | TRBD2 | TRBJ2-3 | 16 | TRBV11-2 | CASSTRTSGTTDTQYF | TGTGCCAGCAGCACTCGGACTAGCGGGACCACAGATACGCAGTATTTT
NA | NA | TRBJ1-2 | 15 | TRBV5-1 | CASSLKGGANYGYTF | TGCGCCAGCAGCTTGAAAGGTGGGGCGAACTATGGCTACACCTTC
NA | TRBD2 | TRBJ2-1 | 15 | TRBV19 | CATSGLSGNHNEQFF | TGTGCCACTTCGGGCCTTAGCGGGAACCACAATGAGCAGTTCTTC
few | TRBD1 | TRBJ1-1 | 13 | TRBV9 | CASTPFDRGEAFF | TGTGCCAGCACCCCCTTCGACAGGGGTGAAGCTTTCTTT
NA | TRBD1 | TRBJ2-1 | 18 | TRBV5-1 | CASSPGTGPPSSYNEQFF | TGCGCCAGCAGCCCCGGGACAGGACCTCCTAGCTCCTACAACGAGCAGTTCTTC
NA | TRBD1 | TRBJ1-5 | 15 | TRBV19 | CASSMGQGLNQPQHF | TGTGCCAGTAGTATGGGACAGGGGCTAAATCAGCCCCAGCATTTT
NA | NA | TRBJ2-1 | 14 | TRBV29-1 | CSVEFGSRYNEQFF | TGCAGCGTTGAATTCGGGAGTCGCTACAATGAGCAGTTCTTC
NA | TRBD1 | TRBJ2-7 | 16 | TRBV6-5 | CASSYAGTGDVHEQYF | TGTGCCAGCAGTTACGCGGGGACAGGGGATGTCCACGAGCAGTACTTC
NA | NA | TRBJ1-1 | 12 | TRBV5-1 | CASSFPGVEAFF | TGCGCCAGCAGCTTCCCAGGGGTCGAGGCTTTCTTT
NA | NA | TRBJ1-2 | 13 | TRBV6-5 | CASSFNPDYGYTF | TGTGCCAGCAGTTTTAATCCGGACTATGGCTACACCTTC
NA | NA | TRBJ2-7 | 13 | TRBV2 | CASRTEGGNEQYF | TGTGCCAGCAGGACGGAGGGTGGTAACGAGCAGTACTTC
NA | TRBD1 | TRBJ1-1 | 16 | TRBV5-6 | CASSSGQGSGDTEAFF | TGTGCCAGCAGTTCGGGACAGGGGTCTGGCGACACTGAAGCTTTCTTT
NA | NA | TRBJ1-1 | 13 | TRBV6-1 | CASSGQGNTEAFF | TGTGCCAGCAGTGGGCAGGGGAACACTGAAGCTTTCTTT
NA | TRBD1 | TRBJ1-1 | 12 | TRBV28 | CASTGQGPEAFF | TGTGCCAGCACAGGACAGGGCCCTGAAGCTTTCTTT
NA | NA | TRBJ1-6 | 14 | TRBV28 | CASSAAGNRSPLHF | TGTGCCAGCAGTGCAGCAGGGAATCGGTCACCCCTCCACTTT
NA | NA | TRBJ2-1 | 16 | TRBV5-1 | CASSYVGGERNNEQFF | TGCGCCAGCAGCTACGTTGGCGGGGAGAGGAACAATGAGCAGTTCTTC
NA | NA | TRBJ2-7 | 13 | TRBV5-4 | CASSSTVSYEQYF | TGTGCCAGCAGCTCGACAGTCTCCTACGAGCAGTACTTC
once | TRBD1 | TRBJ1-5 | 17 | TRBV18 | CASSLLTGTDSNQPQHF | TGTGCCAGCTCACTTCTGACAGGGACCGATAGCAATCAGCCCCAGCATTTT
once | TRBD2 | TRBJ2-1 | 15 | TRBV18 | CASSLIAGGLNEQFF | TGTGCCAGCTCACTTATAGCGGGGGGGCTCAATGAGCAGTTCTTC
few | TRBD1 | TRBJ1-1 | 14 | TRBV2 | CASSRTGRVTEAFF | TGTGCCAGCAGTCGGACAGGGAGAGTTACTGAAGCTTTCTTT
once | NA | TRBJ1-3 | 13 | TRBV5-1 | CASSLTTTGTIYF | TGCGCCAGCAGCTTAACAACAACGGGCACCATATATTTT
NA | TRBD1 | TRBJ2-3 | 15 | TRBV13 | CASSPDRGLTDTQYF | TGTGCCAGCAGCCCGGACAGGGGGCTGACAGATACGCAGTATTTT
NA | NA | TRBJ2-7 | 13 | TRBV5-1 | CASSFADTYEQYF | TGCGCCAGCAGCTTTGCGGATACCTACGAGCAGTACTTC
NA | NA | TRBJ1-1 | 14 | TRBV28 | CASSPRTMNTEAFF | TGTGCCAGCAGTCCCCGGACAATGAACACTGAAGCTTTCTTT
few | NA | TRBJ2-5 | 12 | TRBV2 | CATLRESETQYF | TGTGCCACCCTCCGAGAGTCGGAGACCCAGTACTTC
few | NA | TRBJ2-5 | 13 | TRBV7-9 | CASRGRGSETQYF | TGTGCCAGCAGGGGGAGAGGGTCAGAGACCCAGTACTTC
once | NA | TRBJ2-7 | 15 | TRBV28 | CASSPTRSGSTQQYF | TGTGCCAGCAGTCCTACCCGTTCGGGGTCTACGCAGCAGTACTTC
NA | NA | TRBJ2-3 | 16 | TRBV10-1 | CASSERGRGITDTQYF | TGCGCCAGCAGTGAAAGGGGCAGGGGAATCACAGATACGCAGTATTTT
NA | TRBD1 | TRBJ2-5 | 12 | TRBV6-1 | CASGQGKETQYF | TGTGCCAGTGGACAGGGGAAAGAGACCCAGTACTTC
NA | NA | TRBJ1-1 | 14 | TRBV6-5 | CASSYFQGGAEAFF | TGTGCCAGCAGTTACTTTCAGGGCGGCGCTGAAGCTTTCTTT
few | TRBD2 | TRBJ2-5 | 17 | TRBV9 | CASSEGRLAGGKETQYF | TGTGCCAGCAGCGAGGGCAGACTAGCGGGAGGGAAAGAGACCCAGTACTTC
NA | TRBD2 | TRBJ2-6 | 16 | TRBV2 | CASSEMRGFGANVLTF | TGTGCCAGCAGTGAAATGCGGGGGTTCGGGGCCAACGTCCTGACTTTC
NA | NA | TRBJ2-2 | 14 | TRBV6-4 | CASSALGGSGELFF | TGTGCCAGCAGTGCCCTCGGGGGATCCGGGGAGCTGTTTTTT
NA | NA | TRBJ2-6 | 14 | TRBV6-4 | CASRQGSGANVLTF | TGTGCCAGCAGACAGGGATCAGGGGCCAACGTCCTGACTTTC
NA | TRBD1 | TRBJ1-1 | 17 | TRBV5-6 | CASSLPGQGAQNTEAFF | TGTGCCAGCAGCTTGCCCGGACAGGGGGCCCAGAACACTGAAGCTTTCTTT
NA | NA | TRBJ2-3 | 13 | TRBV7-8 | CASSLEQLVTQYF | TGTGCCAGCAGCTTAGAACAGCTCGTTACGCAGTATTTT
NA | TRBD2 | TRBJ2-7 | 14 | TRBV9 | CASSVDLAGYEQYF | TGTGCCAGCAGCGTAGATTTAGCGGGCTACGAGCAGTACTTC
NA | NA | TRBJ2-6 | 16 | TRBV7-2 | CASSLAIRNGANVLTF | TGTGCCAGCAGCTTAGCGATTAGAAATGGGGCCAACGTCCTGACTTTC
few | TRBD1 | TRBJ2-1 | 13 | TRBV7-9 | CANRDRLSHEQFF | TGTGCCAACCGGGACAGGCTTTCCCATGAGCAGTTCTTC
few | TRBD2 | TRBJ2-3 | 17 | TRBV9 | CASSALFAGGVADTQYF | TGTGCCAGCAGCGCCCTCTTTGCGGGAGGGGTGGCAGATACGCAGTATTTT
NA | NA | TRBJ1-3 | 13 | TRBV30 | CAWSRQSGNTIYF | TGTGCCTGGAGCCGACAGTCTGGAAACACCATATATTTT
few | TRBD1 | TRBJ2-7 | 16 | TRBV28 | CASSLWSGQGSYEQYF | TGTGCCAGCAGTTTATGGTCCGGACAGGGCTCCTACGAGCAGTACTTC
NA | NA | TRBJ1-2 | 14 | TRBV27 | CASSPGSKNYGYTF | TGTGCCAGCAGTCCAGGGTCTAAGAACTATGGCTACACCTTC